This T cell receptor (beta chain) was observed in a study of blood T cell repertoires in COVID-19. Study context: PBMCs, B-cell-depleted T cells, or T cells provided the cDNA or gDNA that made up the material.

Here immunoSEQ multiplex PCR was the method, and the copy in TCRdb shows in-frame clones only, minus some. This table has approximately 330,000 clones, under 90% appearing once. Participant-given clinical history determined each cohort assignment. This CDR3 is 14 amino acids long. CDR1 and CDR2 (germline): SGHRS, YFSETQ. Trimming took 3 bases from V and 6 from J, leaving 12 bases between them. The receptor was derived from a woman aged 25-40 years who had recovered from COVID-19. The sequenced material came from PBMCs or T cells enriched from blood (not recorded which). The V and J genes are TRBV5-1 and TRBJ2-2; no clear D gene. The CDR3 nucleotides are TGCGCCAGCAGCTCCATTCATGGCCCCGGGGAGCTGTTTTTT. It yields the protein CASSSIHGPGELFF. The full variable domain, its missing parts supplied by reference TRBV5-1 and TRBJ2-2, is KAGVTQTPRYLIKTRGQQVTLSCSPISGHRSVSWYQQTPGQGLQFLFEYFSETQRNKGNFPGRFSGRQFSNSRSEMNVSTLELGDSALYLCASSSIHGPGELFFGEGSRLTVL.